The source of this T cell receptor beta chain is a study of blood T cells in healthy people across ages. Study findings and constraints: The unsorted PBMCs prevented any conclusive comparison of naive versus antigen-experienced cells. Per million T cells, the diversity of TCR beta decreased roughly linearly as age advanced.

Concerning this clonotype itself: Its specificity is unknown.

The use of a sample-barcoded 5' primer and a J-beta primer mix characterized a second PCR of roughly 7 to 11 cycles. Every single cDNA molecule received a tag from a template-switch adaptor with 12 random nucleotides. Paired-end reads containing CDR3 totaled no fewer than 3 million for each sample. One entry per CDR3 protein, called by TCRdb with MiXCR from the 5' RACE reads. The data hold 1.5 million to 2 million distinct CDR3 sequences, with more than 35% observed a single time. V lost 6 bases to trimming and J lost 3 bases; unmatched junction nucleotides: 7. From germline, CDR1 is LGHDT and CDR2 YNNKEL (reference sequence). This CDR3 is built from 14 residues.

Sequenced material: blood. The chain joins TRBV3-1 to TRBJ1-2; 7 bases align to TRBD1. The origin of this receptor is a human donor in good health. The CDR3 sequence is CASRKHGTDYGYTF. CDR3 sequence (DNA): TGTGCCAGCAGAAAACACGGGACAGACTATGGCTACACCTTC.